This TCR beta chain was found in a study of cytomegalovirus exposure and HLA in healthy donors. Whole-study results and caveats: The study listed roughly 160 cytomegalovirus-associated TCR beta chains.

TCRdb's table, derived via immunoSEQ multiplex PCR, lists solely in-frame clones and lacks some. The data hold 150,000 to 200,000 clones, with around 84% observed a single time. An approximately 130-subject validation cohort, separate from the approximately 670-subject first cohort, supplied the donors. The ends lost 4 bases at V and 3 bases at J; junction bases unmatched: 7. This CDR3 has 16 residues. Per the germline V gene, CDR1 is SGHDN and CDR2 is FVKESK. Worth noting for this clone: Its antigen is currently unknown.

The clonotype originates from a man younger than 30 in good health and CMV-seropositive. V and J are TRBV14 and TRBJ2-2; 8 bases match TRBD1. What was sequenced was PBMCs. CDR3 coding DNA: TGTGCCAGCAGCCCTCCCGGGACAGGAGACACCGGGGAGCTGTTTTTT. This codes for CASSPPGTGDTGELFF.